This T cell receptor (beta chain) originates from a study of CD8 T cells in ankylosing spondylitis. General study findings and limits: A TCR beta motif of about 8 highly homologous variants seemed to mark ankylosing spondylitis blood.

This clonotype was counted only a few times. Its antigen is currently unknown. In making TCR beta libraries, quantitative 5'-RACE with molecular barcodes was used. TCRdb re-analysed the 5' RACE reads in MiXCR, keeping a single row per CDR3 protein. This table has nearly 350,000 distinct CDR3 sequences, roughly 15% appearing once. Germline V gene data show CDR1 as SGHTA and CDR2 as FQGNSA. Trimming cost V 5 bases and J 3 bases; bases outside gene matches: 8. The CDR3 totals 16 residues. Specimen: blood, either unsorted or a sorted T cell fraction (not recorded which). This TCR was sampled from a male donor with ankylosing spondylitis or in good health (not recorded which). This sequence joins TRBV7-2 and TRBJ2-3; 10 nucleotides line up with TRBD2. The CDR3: CASSKYPTSGTDTQYF. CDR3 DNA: TGTGCCAGCAGCAAATATCCGACTAGCGGGACAGATACGCAGTATTTT. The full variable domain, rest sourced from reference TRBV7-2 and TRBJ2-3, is GAGVSQSPSNKVTEKGKDVELRCDPISGHTALYWYRQSLGQGLEFLIYFQGNSAPDKSGLPSDRFSAERTGGSVSTLTIQRTQQEDSAVYLCASSKYPTSGTDTQYFGPGTRLTVL.